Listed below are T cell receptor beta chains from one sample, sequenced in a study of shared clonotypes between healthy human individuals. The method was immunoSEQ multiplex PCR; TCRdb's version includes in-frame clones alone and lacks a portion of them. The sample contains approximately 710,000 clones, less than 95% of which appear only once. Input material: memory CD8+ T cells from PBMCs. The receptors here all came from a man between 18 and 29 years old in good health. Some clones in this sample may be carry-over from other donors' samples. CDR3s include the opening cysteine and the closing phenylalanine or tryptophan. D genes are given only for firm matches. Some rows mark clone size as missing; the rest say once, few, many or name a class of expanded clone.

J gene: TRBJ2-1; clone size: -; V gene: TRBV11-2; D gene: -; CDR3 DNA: TGTGCCAGCAGCTTATTCGCCCGGGACTCATTAGACAATGAGCAGTTCTTC; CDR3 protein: CASSLFARDSLDNEQFF
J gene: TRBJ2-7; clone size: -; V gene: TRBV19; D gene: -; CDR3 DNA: TGTGCCAGTAGTATAGATTTTGGCAGGTCCTACGAGCAGTACTTC; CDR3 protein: CASSIDFGRSYEQYF
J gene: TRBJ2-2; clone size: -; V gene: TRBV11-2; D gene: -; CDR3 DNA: TGTGCCAGCAGCTTTTTACTCGTGCGGCAGGACACCGGGGAGCTGTTTTTT; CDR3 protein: CASSFLLVRQDTGELFF
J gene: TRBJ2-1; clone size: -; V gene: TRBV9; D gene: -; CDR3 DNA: TGTGCCAGCGCTCTATCGGGGTCCTACAATGAGCAGTTCTTC; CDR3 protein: CASALSGSYNEQFF
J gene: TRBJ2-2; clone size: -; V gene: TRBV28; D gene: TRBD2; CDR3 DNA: TGTGCCAGCAGAGCCCATCTGACTAGCGGGAGTTCCTATCCGGGCACCGGGGAGCTGTTTTTT; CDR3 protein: CASRAHLTSGSSYPGTGELFF
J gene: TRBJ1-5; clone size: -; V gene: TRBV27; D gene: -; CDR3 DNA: TGTGCCAGCAGTTCTCTCCTCTCCAATCAGCCCCAGCATTTT; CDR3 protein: CASSSLLSNQPQHF
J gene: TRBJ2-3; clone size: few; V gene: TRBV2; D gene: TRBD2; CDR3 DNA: TGTGCCAGCACCCTAGCGGGAGGTTGGAGCACAGATACGCAGTATTTT; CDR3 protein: CASTLAGGWSTDTQYF
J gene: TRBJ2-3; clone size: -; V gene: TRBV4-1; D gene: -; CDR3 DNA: TGCGCCAGCAGCCAAGATAGATCCTGGAGGTTTGGCACAGATACGCAGTATTTT; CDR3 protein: CASSQDRSWRFGTDTQYF
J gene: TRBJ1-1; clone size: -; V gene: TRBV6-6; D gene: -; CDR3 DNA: TGTGCCAGCAGTTCGGAGCCAAGGGGTCAGAACACTGAAGCTTTCTTT; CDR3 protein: CASSSEPRGQNTEAFF
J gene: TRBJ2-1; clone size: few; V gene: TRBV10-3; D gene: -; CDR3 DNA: TGTGCCATCAGTAATCGCGATGAGCAGTTCTTC; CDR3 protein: CAISNRDEQFF
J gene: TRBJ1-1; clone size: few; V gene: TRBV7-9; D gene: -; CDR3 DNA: TGTGCCAGCAGCTTAGAGAACACTGAAGCTTTCTTT; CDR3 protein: CASSLENTEAFF
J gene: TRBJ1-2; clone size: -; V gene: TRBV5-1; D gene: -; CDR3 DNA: TGCGCCAGCAGCTTGGAGGGGGACTATGGCTACACCTTC; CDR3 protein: CASSLEGDYGYTF
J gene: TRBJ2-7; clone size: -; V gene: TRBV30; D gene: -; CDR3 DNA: TGTGCCTGGAGTTATGGGGTCTCCTACGAGCAGTACTTC; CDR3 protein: CAWSYGVSYEQYF
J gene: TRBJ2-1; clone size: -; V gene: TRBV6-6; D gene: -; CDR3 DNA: TGTGCCAGCAGTTATAGCGGTGGGGGCAATGAGCAGTTCTTC; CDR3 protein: CASSYSGGGNEQFF
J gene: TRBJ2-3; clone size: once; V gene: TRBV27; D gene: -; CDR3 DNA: TGTGCCAGCAGTCTATTCCCAGCGAATACGCAGTATTTT; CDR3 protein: CASSLFPANTQYF
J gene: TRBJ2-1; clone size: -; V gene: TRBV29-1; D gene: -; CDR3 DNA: TGCAGCGTCAGTGAGATCGGGCAGTTCTTC; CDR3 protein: CSVSEIGQFF
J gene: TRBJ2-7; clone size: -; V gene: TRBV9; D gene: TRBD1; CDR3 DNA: TGTGCCAGCAGCGCCCTGGACAGGGGAGGGACCTACGAGCAGTACTTC; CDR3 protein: CASSALDRGGTYEQYF
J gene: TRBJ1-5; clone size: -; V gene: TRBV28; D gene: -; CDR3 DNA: TGTGCCAGCAGTAGGAGGGGGGGGGAATATAGCAATCAGCCCCAGCATTTT; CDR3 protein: CASSRRGGEYSNQPQHF
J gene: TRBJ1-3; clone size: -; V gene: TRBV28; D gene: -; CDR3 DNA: TGTGCCAGCAGTTTTGACGGCCTCTCTGGAAACACCATATATTTT; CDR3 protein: CASSFDGLSGNTIYF
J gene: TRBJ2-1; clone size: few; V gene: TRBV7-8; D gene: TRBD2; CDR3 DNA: TGTGCCAGCAGCCTTTTGCCCCCTACTCTAGCGGGCTCTAGCAATGAGCAGTTCTTC; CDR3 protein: CASSLLPPTLAGSSNEQFF
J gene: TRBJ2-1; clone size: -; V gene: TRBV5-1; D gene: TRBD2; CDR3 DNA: TGCGCCAGCAGCTTGGCCCGGCTAGCGGGTTACAATGAGCAGTTCTTC; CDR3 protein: CASSLARLAGYNEQFF
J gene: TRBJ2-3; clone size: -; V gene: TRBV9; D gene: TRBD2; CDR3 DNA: TGTGCCAGCAGCGTACTGAGCGGGAGAACAGATACGCAGTATTTT; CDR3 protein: CASSVLSGRTDTQYF